Below, one T cell receptor (beta chain) is given with its context. These data come from a study of T cell changes during pregnancy in multiple sclerosis. This CDR3 has 17 residues. V gave up 2 bases and J gave up 6 bases; unmatched junction bases: 10. The germline V gene encodes CDR1 SGHVS and CDR2 FQNEAQ. Measured with immunoSEQ multiplex PCR; TCRdb has only the in-frame clones, and not every one. The sample lists fewer than 20,000 clones, more than 75% occurring once. This receptor was obtained from a female donor with multiple sclerosis, enrolled in a pregnancy study. Source: CD8+ T cells from peripheral blood mononuclear cells, taken after pregnancy. V is TRBV7-8 and J is TRBJ2-1, with 10 bases identical to TRBD1. CDR3 in amino acids: CASSLRVGWDRGNEQFF. In nucleotides, the CDR3 is TGTGCCAGCAGCTTAAGGGTAGGGTGGGACAGGGGCAATGAGCAGTTCTTC.